These 6 T cell receptor beta chains share one sample of origin, sequenced in a study of blood T cell repertoires in COVID-19. TCRdb's copy holds only in-frame clones and misses some; the assay was immunoSEQ multiplex PCR. The sample carries about 190,000 clones, 70% to 90% recorded once. The sequencing input was peripheral blood. The receptors here all came from a young man with acute or convalescent COVID-19.

CDR3 sequence: CASSPQQGFRVETQYF. CDR3 nucleotides: TGTGCCAGCAGCCCCCAACAGGGGTTCAGGGTCGAGACCCAGTACTTC. The chain recombines TRBV9 with TRBJ2-5; TRBD1 matches 7 bases. Germline CDR1 reads SGDLS; CDR2 reads YYNGEE. This CDR3 is built from 16 residues. The V and J ends lost 4 bases and 5 bases, in that order; junction bases with no gene match: 14.

CDR3 loop: CASISGGEDTQYF. In DNA, the CDR3 is TGTGCCAGCATATCGGGGGGCGAAGATACGCAGTATTTT. The gene calls are TRBV28 and TRBJ2-3; weak D call: TRBD2 (7 bases). CDR1 and CDR2 (germline): MDHEN, SYDVKM. Trimming took off 7 bases at V and 5 bases at J, with 13 bases between the two ends. CDR3 length: 13 amino acids.

This chain links TRBV6-5 with TRBJ1-3; TRBD1 is a possible D gene (5 bases). V was shortened by 4 bases and J by 0 bases, with 13 bases between the two germline ends. Germline V gives CDR1 MNHEY, CDR2 SVGAGI. The CDR3 has 16 amino acids. The CDR3 DNA reads as TGTGCCAGCAGTTCCTTCAGGGAAGTCTCTGGAAACACCATATATTTT. It encodes CASSSFREVSGNTIYF.

This chain connects TRBV18 to TRBJ2-5; possible D gene TRBD2, 6 bases. The germline V gene encodes CDR1 KGHSH and CDR2 LQKENI. V was shortened by 3 bases and J by 1 base, with 12 bases between the two germline ends. This CDR3 has 15 amino acids. The CDR3 coding sequence is TGTGCCAGCTCACCGCGGAGGGACTCCCAAGAGACCCAGTACTTC. Amino acids: CASSPRRDSQETQYF.

V is TRBV6-5 and J is TRBJ2-3, with D perhaps TRBD2 (6 bases). This CDR3 contains 14 residues. CDR1 and CDR2 from the germline V gene are MNHEY and SVGAGI. V shed 6 bases and J shed 2 bases, with 12 bases lying between them. The DNA of the CDR3 is TGTGCCAGCAGCTCCGGGACTTCCACAGATACGCAGTATTTT. This encodes CASSSGTSTDTQYF.

J is TRBJ2-7 and V is TRBV6-5; D might be TRBD2 (7 bases). The germline gives CDR1 MNHEY, CDR2 SVGAGI. V was shortened by 10 bases and J by 0 bases, with 19 bases between the two germline ends. This CDR3 has 15 residues. The CDR3 protein is CATQMRGPFSYEQYF. CDR3 DNA sequence: TGTGCCACCCAAATGCGGGGGCCCTTCTCCTACGAGCAGTACTTC.